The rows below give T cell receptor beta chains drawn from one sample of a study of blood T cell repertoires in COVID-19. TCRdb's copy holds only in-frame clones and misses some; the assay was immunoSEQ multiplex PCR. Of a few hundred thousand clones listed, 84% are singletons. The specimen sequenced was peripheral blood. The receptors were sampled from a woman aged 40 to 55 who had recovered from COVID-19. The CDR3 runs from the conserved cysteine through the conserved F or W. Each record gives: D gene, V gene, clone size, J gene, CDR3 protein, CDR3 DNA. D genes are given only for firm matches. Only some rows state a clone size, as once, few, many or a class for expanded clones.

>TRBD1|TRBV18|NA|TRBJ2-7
CASSSYILRDSSYEQYF
TGTGCCAGCTCATCTTACATCCTCCGGGACAGCTCCTACGAGCAGTACTTC
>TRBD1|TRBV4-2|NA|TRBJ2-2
CASSQAGTGGTGELFF
TGTGCCAGCAGCCAAGCAGGGACAGGGGGCACCGGGGAGCTGTTTTTT
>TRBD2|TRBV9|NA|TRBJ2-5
CASSASGGEFETQYF
TGTGCCAGCAGCGCTAGCGGGGGGGAGTTTGAGACCCAGTACTTC
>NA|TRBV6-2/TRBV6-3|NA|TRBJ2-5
CASSYSDTLQTQYF
TGTGCCAGCAGTTACTCGGACACGTTGCAGACCCAGTACTTC
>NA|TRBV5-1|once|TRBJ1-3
CASSTYSGNTIYF
TGCGCCAGCAGCACCTACTCTGGAAACACCATATATTTT
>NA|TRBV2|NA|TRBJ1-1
CASSGGKNTEAFF
TGTGCCAGCAGTGGCGGGAAGAACACTGAAGCTTTCTTT
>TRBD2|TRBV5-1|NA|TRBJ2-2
CASSLLAGANTGELFF
TGCGCCAGCAGCTTACTAGCGGGCGCGAACACCGGGGAGCTGTTTTTT
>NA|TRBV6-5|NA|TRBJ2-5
CASSYAGTQETQYF
TGTGCCAGCAGTTACGCGGGAACACAAGAGACCCAGTACTTC
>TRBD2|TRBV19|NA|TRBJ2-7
CASSIASGPAYEQYF
TGTGCCAGTAGTATAGCTAGCGGACCAGCCTACGAGCAGTACTTC
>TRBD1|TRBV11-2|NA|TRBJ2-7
CASSPASGAGGNEQYF
TGTGCCAGCAGCCCAGCCTCTGGGGCAGGGGGTAATGAGCAGTACTTC
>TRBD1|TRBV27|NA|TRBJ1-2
CASSTGWPGGGYTF
TGTGCCAGCAGTACAGGGTGGCCAGGGGGTGGCTACACCTTC
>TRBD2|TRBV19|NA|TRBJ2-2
CASSISGTVTGELFF
TGTGCCAGTAGTATAAGCGGGACGGTTACCGGGGAGCTGTTTTTT
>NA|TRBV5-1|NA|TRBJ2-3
CASSLTSSTDTDTQYF
TGCGCCAGCAGCCTTACCTCTAGCACTGACACAGATACGCAGTATTTT
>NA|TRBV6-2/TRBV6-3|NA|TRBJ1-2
CASSSIWRDSKSYTF
TGTGCCAGCAGTTCCATATGGCGAGACAGCAAGTCCTACACCTTC
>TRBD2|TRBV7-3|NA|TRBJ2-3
CASSLGLAGDTDTQYF
TGTGCCAGCAGCCTTGGGCTAGCGGGCGACACAGATACGCAGTATTTT
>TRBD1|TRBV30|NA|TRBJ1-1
CAWSTGTGTEAFF
TGTGCCTGGAGTACCGGGACAGGCACTGAAGCTTTCTTT
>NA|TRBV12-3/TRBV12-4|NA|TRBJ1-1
CASSFGRGTEAFF
TGTGCCAGCAGTTTCGGCAGGGGAACTGAAGCTTTCTTT
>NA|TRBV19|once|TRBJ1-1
CASSIYRNTEAFF
TGTGCCAGTAGTATCTACAGAAACACTGAAGCTTTCTTT
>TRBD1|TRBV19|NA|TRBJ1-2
CASRQGSGDGYTF
TGTGCCAGTAGACAGGGGAGTGGAGATGGCTACACCTTC
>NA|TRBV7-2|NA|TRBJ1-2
CASSLAGQNGYTF
TGTGCCAGCAGCTTAGCTGGACAGAATGGCTACACCTTC
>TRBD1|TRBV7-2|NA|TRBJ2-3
CASSPRQGGRDTQYF
TGTGCCAGCAGCCCACGACAGGGGGGGAGAGATACGCAGTATTTT
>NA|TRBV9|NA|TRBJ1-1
CASSPQWGPSEAFF
TGTGCCAGCAGCCCCCAATGGGGGCCCTCTGAAGCTTTCTTT
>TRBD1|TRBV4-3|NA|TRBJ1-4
CASSQGQGGEKLFF
TGCGCCAGCAGCCAGGGACAGGGAGGTGAAAAACTGTTTTTT
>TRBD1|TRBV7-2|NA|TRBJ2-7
CASSQQGGSVYEQYF
TGTGCCAGCAGCCAACAGGGGGGAAGCGTGTACGAGCAGTACTTC
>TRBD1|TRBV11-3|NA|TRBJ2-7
CASSVNTGGGYEQYF
TGTGCCAGCAGCGTGAATACAGGGGGAGGCTACGAGCAGTACTTC
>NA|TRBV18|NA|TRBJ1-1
CASSPPAGVGFAEAFF
TGTGCCAGCTCACCACCGGCAGGGGTGGGTTTTGCTGAAGCTTTCTTT
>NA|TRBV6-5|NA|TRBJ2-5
CASSQRTWETQYF
TGTGCCAGCAGCCAGCGGACGTGGGAGACCCAGTACTTC
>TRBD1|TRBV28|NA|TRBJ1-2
CASSLGGQGYGYTF
TGTGCCAGCAGTTTAGGGGGACAGGGCTATGGCTACACCTTC
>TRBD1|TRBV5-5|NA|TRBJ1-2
CASSHAVDRAGYTF
TGTGCCAGCAGCCACGCAGTGGACAGGGCAGGCTACACCTTC
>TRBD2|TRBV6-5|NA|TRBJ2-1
CAVASGGTYNEQFF
TGTGCCGTAGCTAGCGGGGGTACCTACAATGAGCAGTTCTTC
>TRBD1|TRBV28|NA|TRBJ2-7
CASRDGTGEVNEQYF
TGTGCCAGCAGAGACGGGACAGGGGAAGTCAACGAGCAGTACTTC
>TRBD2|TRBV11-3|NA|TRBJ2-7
CASSYRTSVSYEQYF
TGTGCCAGCAGCTATAGGACTAGCGTCTCCTACGAGCAGTACTTC
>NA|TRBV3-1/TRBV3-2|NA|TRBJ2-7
CASSQGLREQYF
TGTGCCAGCAGCCAAGGTCTACGAGAGCAGTACTTC
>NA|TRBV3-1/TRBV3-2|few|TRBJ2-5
CASSHRKAGETQYF
TGTGCCAGCAGCCACCGTAAGGCGGGGGAGACCCAGTACTTC
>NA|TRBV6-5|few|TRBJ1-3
CASSYRGSGNTIYF
TGTGCCAGCAGTTACAGGGGGTCTGGAAACACCATATATTTT
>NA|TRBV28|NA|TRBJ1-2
CATSQFQIEGQFNYGYTF
TGTGCCACCAGCCAATTTCAGATAGAAGGACAGTTCAACTATGGCTACACCTTC
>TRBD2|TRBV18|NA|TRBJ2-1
CASSPPSSGGNEQFF
TGTGCCAGCTCACCACCCTCTAGCGGGGGAAATGAGCAGTTCTTC
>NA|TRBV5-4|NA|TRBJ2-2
CASSNRDSHLFF
TGTGCCAGCAGCAACCGGGACTCCCACCTGTTTTTT
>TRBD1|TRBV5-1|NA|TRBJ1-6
CASSQGAFNSPLHF
TGCGCCAGCAGCCAGGGGGCGTTTAATTCACCCCTCCACTTT
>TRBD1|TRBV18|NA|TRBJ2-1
CASSPGTVSNEQFF
TGTGCCAGCTCACCGGGGACAGTAAGCAATGAGCAGTTCTTC
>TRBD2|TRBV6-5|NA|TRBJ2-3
CASSYSGGGYTDTQYF
TGTGCCAGCAGTTACTCTGGCGGGGGGTATACAGATACGCAGTATTTT
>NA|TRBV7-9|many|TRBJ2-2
CASSWTVAGELFF
TGTGCCAGCAGCTGGACAGTAGCCGGGGAGCTGTTTTTT
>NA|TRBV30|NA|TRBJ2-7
CAWSSLYEQYF
TGTGCCTGGAGTTCCCTCTACGAGCAGTACTTC
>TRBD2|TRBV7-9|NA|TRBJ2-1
CASSLGGRVSYNEQFF
TGTGCCAGCAGCTTAGGTGGGAGGGTCTCCTACAATGAGCAGTTCTTC
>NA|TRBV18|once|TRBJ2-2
CASSPTTDGTGELFF
TGTGCCAGCTCACCGACTACGGACGGCACCGGGGAGCTGTTTTTT
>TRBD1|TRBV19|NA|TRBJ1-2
CASRGDRGYGYTF
TGTGCCAGTAGAGGGGACAGAGGCTATGGCTACACCTTC
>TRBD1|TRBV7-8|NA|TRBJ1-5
CASSLLTGQGRQPQHF
TGTGCCAGCAGCTTACTCACAGGACAGGGACGTCAGCCCCAGCATTTT
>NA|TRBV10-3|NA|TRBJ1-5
CATSKEGGNQPQHF
TGTGCCACTTCAAAGGAGGGAGGGAATCAGCCCCAGCATTTT
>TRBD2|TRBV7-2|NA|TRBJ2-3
CASSLAPGLAGGLTKSTDTQYF
TGTGCCAGCAGCTTAGCTCCGGGACTAGCGGGGGGCCTTACCAAAAGCACAGATACGCAGTATTTT
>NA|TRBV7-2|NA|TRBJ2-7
CASSEVASALPFYEQYF
TGTGCCAGCAGCGAGGTAGCTAGCGCCCTACCCTTCTACGAGCAGTACTTC
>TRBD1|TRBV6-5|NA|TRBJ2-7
CASSYSDRGSEQYF
TGTGCCAGCAGTTACTCAGACAGGGGAAGCGAGCAGTACTTC
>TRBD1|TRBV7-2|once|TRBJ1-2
CASSLSMTGASGYTF
TGTGCCAGCAGCTTAAGTATGACAGGGGCGAGTGGCTACACCTTC
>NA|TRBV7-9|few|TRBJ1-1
CASSSDGTTDTEAFF
TGTGCCAGCAGCTCGGACGGGACAACAGACACTGAAGCTTTCTTT
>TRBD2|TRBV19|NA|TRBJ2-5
CASSMGRGISEETQYF
TGTGCCAGTAGTATGGGGCGGGGGATTTCCGAAGAGACCCAGTACTTC
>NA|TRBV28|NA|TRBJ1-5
CASSFAGGQPQHF
TGTGCCAGCAGTTTCGCTGGCGGACAGCCCCAGCATTTT
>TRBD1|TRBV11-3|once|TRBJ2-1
CASSLTGTDYNEQFF
TGTGCCAGCAGCTTGACCGGGACAGACTACAATGAGCAGTTCTTC
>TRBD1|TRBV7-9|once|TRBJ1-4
CASSSRGRNEKLFF
TGTGCCAGCAGCTCCAGGGGGAGGAATGAAAAACTGTTTTTT